This entry lists 26 T cell receptor beta chains sequenced from one sample in a study of glioma-infiltrating T cells after dendritic cell vaccination. Time point in this sample: after dendritic cell vaccination, including at tumor progression/relapse. Some clones are missing from TCRdb's copy, which holds only in-frame ones; the method was immunoSEQ multiplex PCR. The sample consists of about 50,000 clones, over 75% of them appearing once. Sequenced here: blood, sampled after dendritic cell vaccination. These receptors were obtained from a human donor with glioblastoma.

The chain couples TRBV7-6 to TRBJ2-3; TRBD2 matches 10 bases. The V and J ends lost 4 bases and 1 base, in that order; junction bases with no gene match: 5. The CDR3 length is 16 residues. Germline lookup yields CDR1 SGHVS and CDR2 FNYEAQ. This CDR3 is CASSYQTSGGTDTQYF. CDR3 DNA sequence: TGTGCCAGCAGCTATCAAACTAGCGGGGGCACAGATACGCAGTATTTT.

V and J are TRBV28 and TRBJ2-5; 8 bases match TRBD2. V lost 3 bases, J lost 4 bases, and 13 bases stayed unmatched. From germline, CDR1 is MDHEN and CDR2 SYDVKM. This CDR3 is 17 amino acids long. The CDR3 sequence is CASSFGSRGLVGETQYF. The CDR3, as DNA: TGTGCCAGCAGTTTCGGTTCACGGGGACTAGTGGGAGAGACCCAGTACTTC. The full variable domain, with the rest looked up from reference TRBV28 and TRBJ2-5, is DVKVTQSSRYLVKRTGEKVFLECVQDMDHENMFWYRQDPGLGLRLIYFSYDVKMKEKGDIPEGYSVSREKKERFSLILESASTNQTSMYLCASSFGSRGLVGETQYFGPGTRLLVL.

The chain recombines TRBV9 with TRBJ1-1, with D tentatively TRBD1 (6 bases). V was shortened by 4 bases and J by 6 bases, with 19 bases between the two germline ends. From germline, CDR1 is SGDLS and CDR2 YYNGEE. The CDR3 has 15 residues. The DNA of the CDR3 is TGTGCCAGCAGCCCCAGAGGGGGGGCGGAGGCTGAAGCTTTCTTT. Protein product: CASSPRGGAEAEAFF.

The chain uses TRBV19 and TRBJ1-4, with a tentative D call TRBD1 (6 bases). Trimming took 10 bases from V and 3 from J, leaving 12 bases between them. Germline V lookup: CDR1 LNHDA, CDR2 SQIVND (reference sequence). This CDR3 comprises 13 residues. The CDR3 region has the DNA TGTGCCACCGGACAGACCTCTAATGAAAAACTGTTTTTT. Protein product: CATGQTSNEKLFF.

This chain connects TRBV7-9 to TRBJ1-5; TRBD1 aligns across 7 bases. V lost 8 bases, J lost 0 bases, and 4 bases stayed unmatched. CDR3 size: 14 residues. From germline, CDR1 is SEHNR and CDR2 FQNEAQ (reference sequence). Here the CDR3 reads CASQQGNSNQPQHF. The CDR3 nucleotides are TGTGCCAGCCAACAGGGGAATAGCAATCAGCCCCAGCATTTT.

V usage is TRBV7-9 and J usage is TRBJ1-2; 7 bases are shared with TRBD1. There are 15 residues in the CDR3. Germline CDR1 and CDR2: SEHNR and FQNEAQ (reference sequence). V was clipped by 7 bases and J by 3 bases; unmatched bases: 11. The CDR3 bases are TGTGCCAGCACCCGACCGACAGGGCACCACTATGGCTACACCTTC. It encodes CASTRPTGHHYGYTF.

This chain joins TRBV9 and TRBJ1-4, with a tentative D call TRBD1 (5 bases). This CDR3 comprises 14 residues. The V end lost 1 base, the J end lost 4 bases, and 8 bases lay between the germline ends. The germline gives CDR1 SGDLS, CDR2 YYNGEE. CDR3 in amino acids: CASSVSGINEKLFF. CDR3 nucleotide sequence: TGTGCCAGCAGCGTATCAGGGATTAATGAAAAACTGTTTTTT.

CDR3 DNA sequence: TGTGCCAGCAGTTACTCGAGACAGGGGAACTCCTACGAGCAGTACTTC. Residues: CASSYSRQGNSYEQYF. The V gene is TRBV6-6, the J gene TRBJ2-7; 8 bases fit TRBD1. The ends lost 0 bases at V and 0 bases at J; junction bases unmatched: 4. Germline-derived CDR1 and CDR2 are MNHNY and SVGAGI (reference sequence). The CDR3 length is 16 residues.

V usage is TRBV7-9 and J usage is TRBJ1-1; 7 bases line up with TRBD1. Germline CDR1 is SEHNR and CDR2 is FQNEAQ (reference sequence). V lost 4 bases to trimming and J lost 1 base; unmatched junction nucleotides: 3. The CDR3 consists of 14 residues. CDR3 loop: CASSYGTENTEAFF. In DNA, the CDR3 is TGTGCCAGCAGCTACGGGACAGAGAACACTGAAGCTTTCTTT.

This clone was detected only once. This chain connects TRBV7-2 to TRBJ1-4; D ambiguous. The V and J ends lost 0 bases and 5 bases respectively, with 13 bases between them. CDR1 and CDR2 (germline): SGHTA, FQGNSA. The CDR3 runs 16 residues. The CDR3 reads CASSLAFDSWNEKLFF. The CDR3 nucleotides are TGTGCCAGCAGCTTAGCGTTCGACTCATGGAATGAAAAACTGTTTTTT. Full variable domain (remainder filled in from reference TRBV7-2 and TRBJ1-4): GAGVSQSPSNKVTEKGKDVELRCDPISGHTALYWYRQSLGQGLEFLIYFQGNSAPDKSGLPSDRFSAERTGGSVSTLTIQRTQQEDSAVYLCASSLAFDSWNEKLFFGSGTQLSVL.

This clone was detected a few times. The chain recombines TRBV7-2 with TRBJ1-3; D uncertain. The length of the CDR3 is 13 residues. Trimming took 2 bases from V and 3 from J, leaving 5 bases between them. Germline V gene sequence: CDR1 SGHTA, CDR2 FQGNSA. The CDR3 DNA is TGTGCCAGCAGCTTACCCGGTGGAAACACCATATATTTT. Its protein is CASSLPGGNTIYF.

CDR3 DNA sequence: TGTGCCAGCTCTCAGGGACTGGCAAATGAGCAGTTCTTC. Encoded protein: CASSQGLANEQFF. The chain employs TRBV28 and TRBJ2-1; possibly TRBD2 for D (6 bases). Germline V lookup: CDR1 MDHEN, CDR2 SYDVKM. The CDR3 is made up of 13 amino acids. With 8 bases removed from V and 7 bases from J, the gap between germline ends came to 15 bases.

The V and J genes are TRBV28 and TRBJ2-3; D remains ambiguous. The CDR3 contains 15 residues. The germline V and J ends were trimmed by 7 bases and 1 base, with 15 bases remaining between them. The V gene's germline CDR1 is MDHEN and CDR2 SYDVKM. CDR3 in amino acids: CASNPPGSGTDTQYF. The CDR3 DNA sequence: TGTGCCAGCAACCCCCCGGGTAGTGGCACAGATACGCAGTATTTT. The full variable domain, its missing parts supplied by reference TRBV28 and TRBJ2-3, is DVKVTQSSRYLVKRTGEKVFLECVQDMDHENMFWYRQDPGLGLRLIYFSYDVKMKEKGDIPEGYSVSREKKERFSLILESASTNQTSMYLCASNPPGSGTDTQYFGPGTRLTVL.

J is TRBJ2-7 and V is TRBV28; 9 bases agree with TRBD2. Trimming removed 8 bases from V and 5 bases from J; junction bases left unmatched: 4. CDR3 length: 12 residues. Germline V gives CDR1 MDHEN, CDR2 SYDVKM. CDR3 DNA sequence: TGTGCCAGCGCTAGCGGGATTGACGAGCAGTACTTC. Amino acids: CASASGIDEQYF.

The V gene is TRBV29-1, the J gene TRBJ2-5, with 7 bases fitting TRBD1. The CDR3 is 14 amino acids. The V gene's germline CDR1 is SQVTM and CDR2 ANQGSEA. V lost 7 bases to trimming and J lost 5 bases; unmatched junction nucleotides: 13. The CDR3 coding sequence is TGCAGCGGGCCGAGACAGGGATCGTTGGAGACCCAGTACTTC. Amino acid sequence: CSGPRQGSLETQYF. The variable domain in full, completed from reference TRBV29-1 and TRBJ2-5, reads SAVISQKPSRDICQRGTSLTIQCQVDSQVTMMFWYRQQPGQSLTLIATANQGSEATYESGFVIDKFPISRPNLTFSTLTVSNMSPEDSSIYLCSGPRQGSLETQYFGPGTRLLVL.

The V call is TRBV11-2, the J call TRBJ1-2; weak D call: TRBD1 (5 bases). The germline V gene encodes CDR1 SGHAT and CDR2 FQNNGV. Trimming left V 8 bases short and J 5 bases short, with 15 bases between. The CDR3 totals 13 residues. This chain's CDR3 is CASSTASWYGYTF. For the CDR3, the DNA is TGTGCCAGCTCGACAGCTTCGTGGTATGGCTACACCTTC.

This clone has only one observation. V and J are TRBV5-4 and TRBJ2-3; D not resolved. Trimming took off 4 bases at V and 6 bases at J, with 9 bases between the two ends. This CDR3 spans 12 amino acids. From germline, CDR1 is SGHNT and CDR2 YYREEE (reference sequence). CDR3: CASSPGSDTQYF. The CDR3 nucleotides read TGTGCCAGCAGCCCCGGGTCGGATACGCAGTATTTT.

V gene TRBV27 combines with J gene TRBJ1-1; TRBD1 matches 7 bases. The germline V gene has CDR1 MNHEY and CDR2 SMNVEV (reference sequence). V was clipped by 4 bases and J by 4 bases; unmatched bases: 12. The CDR3 consists of 16 residues. The CDR3 sequence is CASSSFPGGWGTEAFF. The CDR3 bases are TGTGCCAGCAGTTCCTTCCCAGGGGGTTGGGGCACTGAAGCTTTCTTT.

V gene TRBV27 combines with J gene TRBJ2-1; weak D call: TRBD2 (5 bases). This CDR3 is built from 16 residues. The germline V and J ends were trimmed by 5 bases and 0 bases, with 14 bases remaining between them. CDR1 and CDR2 from the germline V gene are MNHEY and SMNVEV (reference sequence). The CDR3 bases are TGTGCCAGCAGTGCCCCCGAGCGGAGCTCCTACAATGAGCAGTTCTTC. This encodes CASSAPERSSYNEQFF.

V usage is TRBV18 and J usage is TRBJ1-1; TRBD1 agrees at 7 bases. V was clipped by 5 bases and J by 4 bases; unmatched bases: 7. CDR1 is KGHSH, CDR2 LQKENI, per germline. The CDR3 is 14 amino acids. CDR3 in amino acids: CASSTSQGGTEAFF. CDR3 in DNA: TGTGCCAGCTCAACCAGCCAGGGGGGCACTGAAGCTTTCTTT.

The J gene is TRBJ2-7, the V gene TRBV4-1; D possibly corresponds to TRBD2 (5 bases). CDR3 length: 15 amino acids. The V end was cut by 2 bases, the J end by 0 bases, with 11 bases between. Germline V CDR1 and CDR2: MGHRA, YSYEKL. The CDR3 DNA reads TGCGCCAGCAGCCAAACCCGGGGATTCTCCTACGAGCAGTACTTC. Amino acids: CASSQTRGFSYEQYF.

The rearrangement uses TRBV28 and TRBJ2-1, with D possibly being TRBD1 (6 bases). This CDR3 contains 15 residues. Per the germline V gene, CDR1 is MDHEN and CDR2 is SYDVKM. V lost 6 bases and J 3 bases, leaving 15 bases between the germline ends. The CDR3 region is CASRLDRPNYNEQFF. CDR3 DNA sequence: TGTGCCAGCAGACTCGACAGGCCCAACTACAATGAGCAGTTCTTC.

This chain joins TRBV5-8 and TRBJ1-4; perhaps TRBD1 as D (6 bases). The V end was cut by 1 base, the J end by 7 bases, with 20 bases between. The CDR3 is 17 residues long. The germline V gene encodes CDR1 SGHTS and CDR2 YDEGEE. This CDR3 is CASSLRYREFLGEKLFF. DNA for the CDR3: TGTGCCAGCAGCTTGCGTTACAGGGAATTTCTCGGTGAAAAACTGTTTTTT.

In this sample, this clone turned up once. The V gene is TRBV9, the J gene TRBJ2-2, with a tentative D call TRBD2 (8 bases). The V gene's germline CDR1 is SGDLS and CDR2 YYNGEE. The CDR3 extends over 19 amino acids. Trimming pared 4 bases from V and 6 bases from J, leaving 28 bases between. In DNA form, the CDR3 reads TGTGCCAGCAGCAACTCGTTGATATCCGGGACAGCGGGGGCCGGGGAGCTGTTTTTT. Translating it yields CASSNSLISGTAGAGELFF.

The V gene is TRBV6-1, the J gene TRBJ1-1; D remains unclear. Deletions cut 1 base from V and 0 bases from J, with 9 bases between. The length of the CDR3 is 15 residues. Germline CDR1 and CDR2: MNHNS and SASEGT. The CDR3: CASSEGRGMNTEAFF. DNA for the CDR3: TGTGCCAGCAGTGAAGGACGGGGTATGAACACTGAAGCTTTCTTT.

The CDR3 reads CASSQDRGFVDTQYF. DNA for the CDR3: TGCGCCAGCAGCCAGGACAGGGGGTTTGTAGATACGCAGTATTTT. The chain combines TRBV4-1 with TRBJ2-3; 10 bases are shared with TRBD1. This CDR3 is 15 amino acids long. Germline V gene lookup returns CDR1 MGHRA and CDR2 YSYEKL. With 3 bases clipped from V and 5 bases from J, the junction kept 5 bases outside the gene matches.